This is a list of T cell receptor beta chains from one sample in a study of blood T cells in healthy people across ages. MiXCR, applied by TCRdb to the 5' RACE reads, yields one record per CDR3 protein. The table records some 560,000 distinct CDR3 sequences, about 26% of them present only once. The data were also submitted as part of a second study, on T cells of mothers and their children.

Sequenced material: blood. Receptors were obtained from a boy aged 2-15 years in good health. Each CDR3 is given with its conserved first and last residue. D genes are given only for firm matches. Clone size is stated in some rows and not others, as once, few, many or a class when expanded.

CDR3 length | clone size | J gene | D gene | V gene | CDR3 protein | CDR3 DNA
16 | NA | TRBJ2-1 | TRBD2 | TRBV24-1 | CATSDLSSGPYNEQFF | TGTGCCACCAGTGATTTGTCTAGCGGACCATACAATGAGCAGTTCTTC
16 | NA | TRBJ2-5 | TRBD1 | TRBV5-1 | CASSSAGTGWGETQYF | TGCGCCAGCAGCTCCGCCGGGACAGGGTGGGGAGAGACCCAGTACTTC
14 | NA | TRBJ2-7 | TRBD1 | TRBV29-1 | CSVGPTGNPYEQYF | TGCAGCGTGGGCCCGACAGGGAACCCATACGAGCAGTACTTC
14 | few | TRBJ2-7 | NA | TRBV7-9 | CAADRENPWGEQYF | TGTGCGGCGGACAGAGAGAACCCCTGGGGTGAGCAGTACTTC
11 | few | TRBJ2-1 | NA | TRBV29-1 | CSVVSGDEQFF | TGCAGCGTAGTATCAGGGGATGAGCAGTTCTTC
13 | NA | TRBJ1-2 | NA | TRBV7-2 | CASSLNGGGGYTF | TGTGCCAGCAGCTTAAATGGAGGGGGTGGCTACACCTTC
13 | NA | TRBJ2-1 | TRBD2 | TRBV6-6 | CASGRSSYNEQFF | TGTGCTAGCGGGAGGAGCTCCTACAATGAGCAGTTCTTC
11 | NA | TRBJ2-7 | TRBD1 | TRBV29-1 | CSVGTGNEQYF | TGCAGCGTGGGGACAGGGAACGAGCAGTACTTC
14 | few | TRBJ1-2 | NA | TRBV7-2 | CASSHPDTFYGYTF | TGTGCCAGCAGCCACCCGGACACCTTCTATGGCTACACCTTC
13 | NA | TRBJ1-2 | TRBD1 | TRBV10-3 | CAIRTGGNYGYTF | TGTGCCATCCGGACAGGGGGGAACTATGGCTACACCTTC
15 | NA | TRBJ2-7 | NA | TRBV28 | CASSFRGRYSYEQYF | TGTGCCAGCAGTTTCAGGGGACGGTACTCCTACGAGCAGTACTTC
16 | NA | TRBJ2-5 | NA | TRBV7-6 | CASSLVSSPAGETQYF | TGTGCCAGCAGCTTAGTTAGCTCCCCAGCGGGAGAGACCCAGTACTTC